This T cell receptor beta chain was profiled in a study of T cell repertoires in cytomegalovirus infection. Overall study: From public TCR beta signatures came an indication of both CMV infection and matching HLA type. Broader study findings: Cumulative public TCR beta family frequency identified CMV carriers with the relevant HLA.

With 1 base clipped from V and 2 bases from J, the junction kept 0 bases outside the gene matches. Germline V lookup: CDR1 SGHTA, CDR2 FQGNSA. This CDR3 has 15 residues. MiXCR, run by TCRdb on the reads, gives a single entry per CDR3 protein. Found here are approximately 140,000 distinct CDR3 sequences, roughly 6% of them singletons; the top ten hold around 17%. At least ten counts were recorded for this clonotype. Its antigen is undetermined. The receptor's source is a human donor in good health (CMV status not recorded). Some clones in this sample may be carry-over from other donors' samples. The V and J genes are TRBV7-2 and TRBJ2-5, with 11 bases aligning to TRBD2. The sequenced sample consisted of PBMCs. CDR3: CASSLVAGGQETQYF. As DNA, the CDR3 is TGTGCCAGCAGCTTAGTAGCGGGGGGGCAAGAGACCCAGTACTTC.